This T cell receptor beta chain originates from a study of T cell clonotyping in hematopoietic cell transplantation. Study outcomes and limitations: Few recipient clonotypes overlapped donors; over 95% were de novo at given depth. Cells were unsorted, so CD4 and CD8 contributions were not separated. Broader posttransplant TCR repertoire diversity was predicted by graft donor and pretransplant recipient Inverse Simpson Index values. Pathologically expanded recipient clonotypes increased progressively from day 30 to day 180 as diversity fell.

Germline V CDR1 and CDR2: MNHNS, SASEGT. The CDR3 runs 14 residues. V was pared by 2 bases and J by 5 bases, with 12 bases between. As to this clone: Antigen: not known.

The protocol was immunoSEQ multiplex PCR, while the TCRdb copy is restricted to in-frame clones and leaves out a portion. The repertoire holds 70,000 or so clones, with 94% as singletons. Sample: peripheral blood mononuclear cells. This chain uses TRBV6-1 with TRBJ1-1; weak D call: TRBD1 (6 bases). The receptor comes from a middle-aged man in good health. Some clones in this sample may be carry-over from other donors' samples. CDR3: CASSELDSGTEAFF. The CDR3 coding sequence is TGTGCCAGCAGTGAATTGGACAGTGGAACTGAAGCTTTCTTT.